The 16 T cell receptor beta chains given below trace back to one sample, sequenced in a study of CD8 T cells in ankylosing spondylitis. One entry per CDR3 protein, called by TCRdb with MiXCR from the 5' RACE reads. The sample shows roughly 180,000 distinct CDR3 sequences, roughly 10% of them seen only once. The sequencing sample was made of blood, either unsorted or a sorted T cell fraction (not recorded which). These receptors were taken from a female donor with ankylosing spondylitis or in good health (not recorded which).

This sequence joins TRBV9 and TRBJ1-2; D ambiguous. The CDR3 is made up of 13 amino acids. CDR1 and CDR2 (germline): SGDLS, YYNGEE. Trimming removed 2 bases at V and 6 bases at J, with 11 bases between. The CDR3 region has the DNA TGTGCCAGCAGCGTCGGTTCCTCCGATGGCTACACCTTC. Residues: CASSVGSSDGYTF.

This clonotype was seen many times. This chain joins TRBV12-3 or TRBV12-4 and TRBJ2-7; 7 positions agree with TRBD2. V lost 6 bases and J lost 3; bases outside the gene matches: 5. This CDR3 contains 13 residues. As DNA, the CDR3 is TGTGCCAGCAGCCTAGCGGCACTCTACGAGCAGTACTTC. Translating gives CASSLAALYEQYF.

There are a few counts of this clonotype. This chain joins TRBV28 and TRBJ2-3; TRBD2 aligns across 9 bases. Losses at the gene ends were 8 bases for V and 9 bases for J; bases not matched to a gene: 6. The CDR3 length is 12 residues. Looked up from germline, CDR1 is MDHEN and CDR2 is SYDVKM. The chain's CDR3 is CASSLAGTTQYF. The CDR3 nucleotides read TGTGCCAGCTCCCTAGCGGGGACCACGCAGTATTTT.

In this sample, this clonotype turned up a few times. The V call is TRBV9, the J call TRBJ2-7, with D unclear. This CDR3 comprises 15 residues. V was cut by 0 bases and J by 7 bases, with 17 bases left in between. CDR1 SGDLS and CDR2 YYNGEE come from the germline V gene. CDR3 nucleotides: TGTGCCAGCAGCGTAGGGGCCCCCACTTTCGGGGAGCAGTACTTC. This encodes CASSVGAPTFGEQYF.

The chain combines TRBV28 with TRBJ1-3; 7 bases fit TRBD1. V lost 6 bases and J lost 3; bases outside the gene matches: 8. This CDR3 region has 15 residues. Germline V gene data show CDR1 as MDHEN and CDR2 as SYDVKM. CDR3 in amino acids: CASSPQGLVGNTIYF. The CDR3, as DNA: TGTGCCAGCAGCCCACAGGGGCTGGTTGGAAACACCATATATTTT.

This clonotype was detected many times. The chain carries TRBV11-1 and TRBJ2-7; D may be TRBD1 (5 bases). V was clipped by 4 bases and J by 0 bases, with 10 bases between them. Germline CDR1 is SGHAT and CDR2 is FQDESV (reference sequence). The CDR3 spans 14 residues. In DNA, the CDR3 is TGTGCCAGCAGCTACAGGCCTCTCTCCTACGAGCAGTACTTC. Its protein product is CASSYRPLSYEQYF.

V and J are TRBV6-1 and TRBJ1-5; D is unresolved. This CDR3 has 13 residues. Germline V gives CDR1 MNHNS, CDR2 SASEGT. V shed 4 bases and J shed 6 bases, with 10 bases lying between them. Here the CDR3 DNA reads TGTGCCAGCAGTGTGTCTGTAAGTCAGCCCCAGCATTTT. Protein product: CASSVSVSQPQHF.

This clonotype was found many times. The V and J genes are TRBV7-3 and TRBJ2-3; 12 bases match TRBD2. V lost 1 base and J lost 4; bases outside the gene matches: 18. The CDR3 contains 21 residues. Germline CDR1 reads SGHTA; CDR2 reads FQGTGA. CDR3 DNA sequence: TGTGCCAGCAGCTTAAAGAAAGCCAGGACTAGCGGGGCCGTGGGCCCAGATACGCAGTATTTT. This codes for CASSLKKARTSGAVGPDTQYF.

This clonotype showed up many times. The CDR3 sequence is CASSLARAITEAFF. CDR3 DNA sequence: TGTGCCAGCAGTTTAGCGCGGGCGATCACTGAAGCTTTCTTT. The chain combines TRBV12-3 or TRBV12-4 with TRBJ1-1, with D hard to call. The CDR3 spans 14 residues. Deletions cut 0 bases from V and 4 bases from J, with 9 bases between.

V gene TRBV29-1 combines with J gene TRBJ2-7, with 10 bases aligning to TRBD2. This CDR3 contains 14 residues. Germline V gene lookup returns CDR1 SQVTM and CDR2 ANQGSEA. V dropped 6 bases and J dropped 4; count of bases not matched to a gene: 9. For the CDR3, the DNA is TGCAGCGTCCGCCTAGCGGGAGCGGGGTACGAGCAGTACTTC. As protein: CSVRLAGAGYEQYF.

The table lists this clonotype with a few counts. The rearrangement joins TRBV20-1 to TRBJ2-3; a possible D gene is TRBD2 (6 bases). The CDR3 has 10 amino acids. Germline lookup yields CDR1 DFQATT and CDR2 SNEGSKA (reference sequence). Between the trimmed V and J ends, which lost 6 bases and 10 bases, there was a span of 11 bases. For the CDR3, the DNA is TGCAGTGCCGGCCGGGACTCGCAGTATTTT. Translated, it gives CSAGRDSQYF.

The chain employs TRBV27 and TRBJ2-7, with no clear D. CDR3 length: 13 residues. V shed 4 bases and J shed 0 bases, with 7 bases lying between them. CDR1 and CDR2 from the germline V gene are MNHEY and SMNVEV (reference sequence). CDR3 bases: TGTGCCAGCAGTTATCGGCCCTCCTACGAGCAGTACTTC. The encoded protein is CASSYRPSYEQYF.

Many counts were recorded for this clonotype. The chain uses TRBV5-6 and TRBJ2-7; D gene unclear. CDR1 is SGHDT, CDR2 YYEEEE, per germline. This CDR3 comprises 13 residues. V gave up 1 base and J gave up 0 bases, with 5 bases separating them. The CDR3 loop reads CASSLSVSYEQYF. The CDR3 DNA reads as TGTGCCAGCAGCTTGTCCGTCTCCTACGAGCAGTACTTC. The full variable domain, its missing parts supplied by reference TRBV5-6 and TRBJ2-7, is DAGVTQSPTHLIKTRGQQVTLRCSPKSGHDTVSWYQQALGQGPQFIFQYYEEEERQRGNFPDRFSGHQFPNYSSELNVNALLLGDSALYLCASSLSVSYEQYFGPGTRLTVT.

This clonotype was detected ten times or more. The chain has TRBV10-3 and TRBJ1-1; unclear D gene. CDR3 length: 15 amino acids. Germline assignment: CDR1 ENHRY and CDR2 SYGVKD. V lost 2 bases and J 7 bases, leaving 17 bases between the germline ends. The CDR3 region is CAISEPSEPDNEAFF. For the CDR3, the DNA is TGTGCCATCAGTGAGCCCTCTGAACCTGACAATGAAGCTTTCTTT.

This chain uses TRBV2 with TRBJ2-1, with TRBD2 identical over 7 bases. The CDR3 is 12 amino acids. Trimming cost V 5 bases and J 10 bases; bases outside gene matches: 5. Germline CDR1 is SNHLY and CDR2 is FYNNEI. DNA of the CDR3: TGTGCCAGCAGTCCTAGCGGTCGGGAGCAGTTCTTC. This encodes CASSPSGREQFF.

In its sample, this clonotype was seen many times. V gene TRBV7-8 combines with J gene TRBJ2-5, with D unclear. This CDR3 comprises 10 residues. CDR1 is SGHVS, CDR2 FQNEAQ, per germline. The V gene lost 5 bases and the J gene lost 3 bases, with 1 base spanning the gap. Written as DNA, the CDR3 is TGTGCCAGCAGCGAAGAGACCCAGTACTTC. It yields the protein CASSEETQYF.